The clone carrying this T cell receptor beta chain came up a few times. The data were obtained in a study of T cell repertoires in cytomegalovirus infection. Germline V CDR1 and CDR2: SGHVS, FNYEAQ. V dropped 4 bases and J dropped 5; count of bases not matched to a gene: 7. The CDR3 runs to 14 residues. MiXCR was run by TCRdb on the reads, yielding one entry per CDR3 protein. The table has roughly 630,000 distinct CDR3 sequences, roughly a quarter seen once. The TCR was taken from a human donor in good health (CMV status not recorded). Some clones in this sample may be carry-over from other donors' samples. The sequenced sample was CD8+ T cells from PBMCs. This chain joins TRBV7-6 and TRBJ2-5; TRBD2 agrees at 7 bases. CDR3 residues: CASSWDGRRETQYF. The CDR3 nucleotides read TGTGCCAGCAGCTGGGACGGGAGGAGGGAGACCCAGTACTTC.